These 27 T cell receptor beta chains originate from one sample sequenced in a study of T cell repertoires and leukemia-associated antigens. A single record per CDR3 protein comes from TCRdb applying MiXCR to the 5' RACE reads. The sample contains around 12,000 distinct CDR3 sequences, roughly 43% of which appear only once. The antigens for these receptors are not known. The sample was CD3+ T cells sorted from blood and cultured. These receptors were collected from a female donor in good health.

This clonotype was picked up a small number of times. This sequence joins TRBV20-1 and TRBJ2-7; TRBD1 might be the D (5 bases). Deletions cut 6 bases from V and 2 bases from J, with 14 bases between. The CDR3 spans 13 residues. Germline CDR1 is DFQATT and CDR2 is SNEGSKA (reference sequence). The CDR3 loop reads CSATQDKTYEQYF. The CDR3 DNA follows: TGCAGTGCAACCCAGGACAAGACCTACGAGCAGTACTTC.

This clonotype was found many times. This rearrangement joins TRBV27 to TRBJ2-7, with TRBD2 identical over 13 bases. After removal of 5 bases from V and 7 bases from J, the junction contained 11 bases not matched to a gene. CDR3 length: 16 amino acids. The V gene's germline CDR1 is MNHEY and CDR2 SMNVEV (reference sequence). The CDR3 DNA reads TGTGCCAGCAGTCCCCCGGGACTAGCGGGGCCGGAAGAGCAGTACTTC. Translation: CASSPPGLAGPEEQYF.

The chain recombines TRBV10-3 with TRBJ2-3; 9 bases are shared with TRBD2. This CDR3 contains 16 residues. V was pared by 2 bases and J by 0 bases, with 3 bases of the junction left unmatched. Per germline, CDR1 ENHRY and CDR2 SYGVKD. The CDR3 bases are TGTGCCATCAGTGAGATTGGGACTAGCAGCACAGATACGCAGTATTTT. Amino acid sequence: CAISEIGTSSTDTQYF.

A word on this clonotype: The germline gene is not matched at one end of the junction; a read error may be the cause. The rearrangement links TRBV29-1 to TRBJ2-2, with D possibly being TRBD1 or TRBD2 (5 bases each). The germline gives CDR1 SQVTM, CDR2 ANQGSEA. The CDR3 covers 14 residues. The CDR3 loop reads CSISRGANTGELFF. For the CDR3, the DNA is TGCAGCATTAGTAGGGGAGCGAACACCGGGGAACTGTTTTTT.

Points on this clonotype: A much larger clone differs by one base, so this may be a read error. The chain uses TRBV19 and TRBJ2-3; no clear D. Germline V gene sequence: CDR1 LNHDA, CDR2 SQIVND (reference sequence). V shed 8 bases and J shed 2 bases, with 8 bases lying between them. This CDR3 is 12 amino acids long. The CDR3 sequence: CASVEDTDTQYF. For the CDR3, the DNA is TGTGCCAGTGTTGAGGACACAGATACGCAGTATTTT.

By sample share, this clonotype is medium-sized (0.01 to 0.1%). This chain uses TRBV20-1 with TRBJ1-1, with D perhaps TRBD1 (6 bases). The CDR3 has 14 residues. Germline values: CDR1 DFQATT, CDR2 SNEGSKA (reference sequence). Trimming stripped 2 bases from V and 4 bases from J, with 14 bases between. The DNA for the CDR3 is TGCAGTGCTAGAACTCAGGGGTACGGCACTGAAGCTTTCTTT. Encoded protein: CSARTQGYGTEAFF.

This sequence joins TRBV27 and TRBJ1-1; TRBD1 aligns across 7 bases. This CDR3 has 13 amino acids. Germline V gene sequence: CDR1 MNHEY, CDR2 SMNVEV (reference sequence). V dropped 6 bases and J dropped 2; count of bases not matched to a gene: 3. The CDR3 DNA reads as TGTGCCAGCAGGGGACAGATTAACACTGAAGCTTTCTTT. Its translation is CASRGQINTEAFF.

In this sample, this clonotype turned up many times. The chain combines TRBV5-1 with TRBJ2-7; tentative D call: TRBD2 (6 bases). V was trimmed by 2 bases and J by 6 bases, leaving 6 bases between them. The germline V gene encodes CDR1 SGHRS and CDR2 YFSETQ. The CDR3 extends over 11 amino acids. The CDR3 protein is CASSFSGEQYF. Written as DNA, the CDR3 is TGCGCCAGCAGCTTTAGCGGCGAGCAGTACTTC. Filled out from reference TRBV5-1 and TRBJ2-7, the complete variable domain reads KAGVTQTPRYLIKTRGQQVTLSCSPISGHRSVSWYQQTPGQGLQFLFEYFSETQRNKGNFPGRFSGRQFSNSRSEMNVSTLELGDSALYLCASSFSGEQYFGPGTRLTVT.

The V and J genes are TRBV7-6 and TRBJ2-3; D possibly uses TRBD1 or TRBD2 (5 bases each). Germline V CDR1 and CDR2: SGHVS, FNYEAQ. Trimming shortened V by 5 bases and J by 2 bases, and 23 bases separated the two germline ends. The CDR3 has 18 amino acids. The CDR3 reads CASSPFHPPGRYTDTQYF. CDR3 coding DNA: TGTGCCAGCAGCCCCTTCCATCCTCCGGGACGGTACACAGATACGCAGTATTTT.

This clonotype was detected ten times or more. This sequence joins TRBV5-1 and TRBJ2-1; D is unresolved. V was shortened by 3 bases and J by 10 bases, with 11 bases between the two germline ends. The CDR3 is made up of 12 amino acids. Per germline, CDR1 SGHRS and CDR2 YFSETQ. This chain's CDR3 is CASSSRLQEQFF. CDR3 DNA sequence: TGCGCCAGCAGCTCGCGTCTGCAAGAGCAGTTCTTC.

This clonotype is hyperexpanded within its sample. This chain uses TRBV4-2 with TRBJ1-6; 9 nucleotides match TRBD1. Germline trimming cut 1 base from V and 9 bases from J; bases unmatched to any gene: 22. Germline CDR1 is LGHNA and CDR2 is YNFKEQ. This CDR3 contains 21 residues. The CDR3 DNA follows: TGTGCCAGCAGCCAAGGCGGACGTGGGACAGGGTCTGGGGAGGGGAGTTCACCCCTCCACTTT. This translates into CASSQGGRGTGSGEGSSPLHF.

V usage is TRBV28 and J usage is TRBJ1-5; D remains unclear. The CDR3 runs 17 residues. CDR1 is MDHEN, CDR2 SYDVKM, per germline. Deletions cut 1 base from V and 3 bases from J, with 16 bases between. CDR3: CASSLFSDGGINQPQHF. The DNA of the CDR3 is TGTGCCAGCAGTTTATTCTCCGATGGAGGGATCAATCAGCCCCAGCATTTT.

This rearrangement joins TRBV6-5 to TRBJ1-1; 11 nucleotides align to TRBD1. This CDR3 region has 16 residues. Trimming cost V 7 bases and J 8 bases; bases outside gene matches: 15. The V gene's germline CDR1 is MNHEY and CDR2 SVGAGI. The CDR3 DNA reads TGTGCCAGCATTCGAACAAAAGGACAGGGGGCTCGAGAAGCTTTCTTT. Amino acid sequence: CASIRTKGQGAREAFF.

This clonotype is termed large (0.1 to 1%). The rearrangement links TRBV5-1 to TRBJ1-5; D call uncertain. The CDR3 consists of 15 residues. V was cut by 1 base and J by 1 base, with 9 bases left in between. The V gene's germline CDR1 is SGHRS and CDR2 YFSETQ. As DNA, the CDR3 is TGCGCCAGCAGCTTGCTTTCCCCAAGCAATCAGCCCCAGCATTTT. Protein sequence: CASSLLSPSNQPQHF.

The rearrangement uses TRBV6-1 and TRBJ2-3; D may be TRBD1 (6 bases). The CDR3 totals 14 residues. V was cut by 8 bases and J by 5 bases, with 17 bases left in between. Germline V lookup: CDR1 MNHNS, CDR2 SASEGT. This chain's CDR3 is CASGGSPSRDTQYF. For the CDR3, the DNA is TGTGCCAGCGGGGGCAGCCCTTCTCGAGATACGCAGTATTTT.

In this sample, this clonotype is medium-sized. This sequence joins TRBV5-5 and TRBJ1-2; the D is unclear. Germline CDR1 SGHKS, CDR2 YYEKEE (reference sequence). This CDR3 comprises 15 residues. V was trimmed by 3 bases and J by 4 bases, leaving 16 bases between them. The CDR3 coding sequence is TGTGCCAGCAGCTCAAGCACCGGGGTGGCCTATGGCTACACCTTC. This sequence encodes CASSSSTGVAYGYTF.

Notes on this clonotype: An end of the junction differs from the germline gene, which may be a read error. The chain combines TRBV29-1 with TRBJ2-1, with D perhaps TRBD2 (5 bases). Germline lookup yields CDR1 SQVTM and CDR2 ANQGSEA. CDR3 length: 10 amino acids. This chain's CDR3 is CSVTCNEQFF. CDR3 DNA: TGTAGCGTAACCTGCAATGAGCAGTTCTTC.

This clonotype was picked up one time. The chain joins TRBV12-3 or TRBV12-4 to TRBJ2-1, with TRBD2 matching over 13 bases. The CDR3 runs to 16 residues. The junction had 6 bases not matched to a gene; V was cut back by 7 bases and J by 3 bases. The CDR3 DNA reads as TGTGCCAGCACCGCGACTAGCGGGAGGCACTACAATGAGCAGTTCTTC. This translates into CASTATSGRHYNEQFF.

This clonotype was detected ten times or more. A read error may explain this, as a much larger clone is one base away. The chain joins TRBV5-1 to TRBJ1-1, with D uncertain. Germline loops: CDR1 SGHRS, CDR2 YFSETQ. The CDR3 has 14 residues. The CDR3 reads CASSAQRGNTGAFF. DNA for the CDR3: TGCGCCAGCAGCGCCCAGCGCGGGAACACTGGAGCTTTCTTT.

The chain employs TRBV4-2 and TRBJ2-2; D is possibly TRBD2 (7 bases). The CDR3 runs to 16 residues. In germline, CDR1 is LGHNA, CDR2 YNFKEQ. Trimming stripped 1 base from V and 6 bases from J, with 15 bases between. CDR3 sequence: CASSQAITGGPGELFF. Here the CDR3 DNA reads TGTGCCAGCAGCCAAGCTATAACGGGGGGCCCCGGGGAGCTGTTTTTT.

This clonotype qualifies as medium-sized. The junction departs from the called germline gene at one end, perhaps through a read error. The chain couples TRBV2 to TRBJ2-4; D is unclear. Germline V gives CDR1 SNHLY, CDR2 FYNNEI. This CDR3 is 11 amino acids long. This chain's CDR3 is CASKGSWATCF. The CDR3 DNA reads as TGTGCCAGCAAAGGATCGTGGGCGACGTGCTTC.

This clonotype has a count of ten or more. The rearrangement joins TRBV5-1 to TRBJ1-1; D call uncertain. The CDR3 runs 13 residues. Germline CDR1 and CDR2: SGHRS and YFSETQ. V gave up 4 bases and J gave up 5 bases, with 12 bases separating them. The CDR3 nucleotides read TGCGCCAGCAGCGCCGAGGTCGAGACTGAAGCTTTCTTT. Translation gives CASSAEVETEAFF.

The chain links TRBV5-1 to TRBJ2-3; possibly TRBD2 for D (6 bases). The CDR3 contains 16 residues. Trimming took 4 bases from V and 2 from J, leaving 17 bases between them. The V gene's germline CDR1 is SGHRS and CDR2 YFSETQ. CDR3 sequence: CASSPGVAESTDTQYF. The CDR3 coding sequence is TGCGCCAGCAGCCCCGGGGTAGCGGAATCCACAGATACGCAGTATTTT.

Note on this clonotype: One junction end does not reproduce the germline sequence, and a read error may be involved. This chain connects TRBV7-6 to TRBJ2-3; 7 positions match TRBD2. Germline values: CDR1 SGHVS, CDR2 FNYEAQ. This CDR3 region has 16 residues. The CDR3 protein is CARSLGPGGVGDTQYF. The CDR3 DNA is TGTGCCCGCAGCTTGGGGCCGGGAGGAGTTGGTGATACGCAGTATTTT.

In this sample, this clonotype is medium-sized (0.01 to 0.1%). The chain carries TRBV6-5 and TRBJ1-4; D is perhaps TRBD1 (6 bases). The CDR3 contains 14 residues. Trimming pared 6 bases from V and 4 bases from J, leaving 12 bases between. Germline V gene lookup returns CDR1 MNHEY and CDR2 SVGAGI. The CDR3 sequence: CASRLDRRNEKLFF. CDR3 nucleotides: TGTGCCAGCAGGCTCGACAGGCGTAATGAAAAACTGTTTTTT.

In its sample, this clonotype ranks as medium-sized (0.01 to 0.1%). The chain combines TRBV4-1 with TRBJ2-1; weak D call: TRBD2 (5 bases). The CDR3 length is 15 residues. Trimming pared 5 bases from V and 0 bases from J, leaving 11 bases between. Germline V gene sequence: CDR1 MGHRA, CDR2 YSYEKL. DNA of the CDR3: TGCGCCAGCAGCGGCCAGCGGAGCTCCTACAATGAGCAGTTCTTC. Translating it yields CASSGQRSSYNEQFF.

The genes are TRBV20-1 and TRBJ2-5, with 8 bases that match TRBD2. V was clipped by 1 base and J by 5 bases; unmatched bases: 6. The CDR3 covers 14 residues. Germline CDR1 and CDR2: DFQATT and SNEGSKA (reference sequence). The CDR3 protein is CSARGGLGVETQYF. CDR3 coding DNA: TGCAGTGCTAGAGGGGGACTAGGGGTTGAGACCCAGTACTTC.